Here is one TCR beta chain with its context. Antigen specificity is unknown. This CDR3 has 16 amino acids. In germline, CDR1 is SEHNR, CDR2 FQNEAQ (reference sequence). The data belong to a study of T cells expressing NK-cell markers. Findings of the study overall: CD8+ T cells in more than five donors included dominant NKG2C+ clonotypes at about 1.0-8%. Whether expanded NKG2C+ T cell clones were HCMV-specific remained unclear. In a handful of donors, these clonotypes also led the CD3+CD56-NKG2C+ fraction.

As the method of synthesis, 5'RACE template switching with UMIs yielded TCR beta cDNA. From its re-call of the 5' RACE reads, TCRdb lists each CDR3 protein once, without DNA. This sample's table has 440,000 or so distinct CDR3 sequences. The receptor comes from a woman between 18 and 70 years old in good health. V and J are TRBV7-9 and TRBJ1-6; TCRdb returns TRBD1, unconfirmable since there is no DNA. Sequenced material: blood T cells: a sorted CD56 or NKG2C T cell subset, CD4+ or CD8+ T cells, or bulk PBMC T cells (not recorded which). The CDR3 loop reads CASSLDPGQTNSPLHF.